This T cell receptor (beta chain) came from a study of cytomegalovirus exposure and HLA in healthy donors listed by TCRdb under 2017. Regarding the complete study: An earlier analysis of some 600 of the donors reported 250 to 350 Gb of sequence data and around 110 million unique TCR beta sequences obtained from roughly 170 million T cells. Every discovery cohort repertoire had been produced on one sequencing platform. Besides the first cohort of around 700 subjects, a separate validation cohort made up of 95 to 150 different subjects was used. A later genetic analysis took genome-wide SNP genotypes for about 55% of the roughly 700 donors and used that subset as a discovery cohort. Donor age, sex, ethnicity and CMV serostatus were collected together with the repertoire data. The study profiled the T cell repertoires of under 850 subjects by immunosequencing and related them to cytomegalovirus serostatus. Typing coverage differed by locus: A, B, C, DRB1 and DQB1 were typed in roughly 629-630 donors, DQA1 in approximately 520, DPA1 in 600 to 610, and DPB1 in around 490. A later analysis re-examined previously published TCR beta repertoires from more than 600 donors and added high-resolution HLA genotyping to investigate patterns of TCR occurrence. A few DR-DQ haplotypes were treated as single units for association and clustering because of strong linkage in the cohort. To predict cytomegalovirus infection status, the study brought together high-throughput TCR immunosequencing, statistical association of individual TCRs with disease status, and machine learning. HLA typing included class I and class II loci at four-digit resolution. Across 398 genotyped donors of the cohort, an average of roughly 230,000 unique TCR beta nucleotide sequences per donor were sequenced, and 15% to 20% of those sequences were non-productive. The genetic ancestry cluster associated with self-reported Caucasian donors included about 84% of the 398 genotyped donors. Rather than using new phenotypic data, the later analysis identified candidate immune exposures from TCR beta sequences and from how often those sequences occurred across donors. The study aimed to test whether cataloging public T cell receptors could reveal signatures of past pathogen exposure. An earlier analysis of around 580 of the donors used high-throughput TCR beta sequencing to judge whether each TCR beta V gene segment behaved as functional or pseudogenic. An early release that covered about 600 HLA-typed donors contained 300 to 350 gigabases of sequencing data and 75 million to 100 million unique TCR sequences. Here is what the overall study found, with its caveats: A later analysis found that HLA-associated TCR beta chains were more clonally expanded and had lower generation probabilities than equally common non-associated chains. A further reported finding was that TCR beta sequences accurately predicted the HLA-A and HLA-B alleles for most subjects in the first cohort. The only immune exposure information available for the cohort was CMV serostatus. Because HLA typing was missing for some donors at each locus, association tests included only the typed subset. In vitro tests confirmed that three of the cytomegalovirus-associated TCR beta chains recognize cytomegalovirus antigens. An earlier analysis of around 600 of the donors showed that most TCR beta V segments appeared in productive rearrangements either about 87% or about 30% of the time, which broadly matched IMGT annotations. Compared with the approximately 720-donor mean, donors in an Asian-associated ancestry cluster had fewer N-insertions in productive TCRs, according to a later genetic analysis. The presence/absence analyses assumed that sequencing depth was roughly uniform across donors, and that assumption may not be true. Cytomegalovirus status was reported to be diagnosed by the classifier with high specificity and sensitivity in both the original and validation cohorts. In a later genetic analysis, a missense DCLRE1C variant was associated with V-gene and J-gene trimming of TCR beta chains, and the association was replicated in an independent cohort. The authors suggested that the approach could potentially be generalized to other disease states and immunological phenotypes. A group of highly shared sequence variants was considered likely to be a technical artifact of the sequencing pipeline. The 87-base-pair reads could not distinguish some IMGT-functional V segments, including TRBV6-2 and TRBV6-3, so those segments were excluded. Specific HLA alleles were associated with 15,000 to 20,000 TCR beta sequences at a false discovery rate of 0.05 in a later analysis. In the study, around 160 TCR beta chains were listed as associated with cytomegalovirus. While some public TCRs were present in many individuals, most TCR sequences turned up only very rarely across donors. A later analysis reported that several top co-occurrence clusters appeared linked to parvovirus B19, influenza, CMV and Epstein-Barr virus. Assigning TCR associations to individual alleles was difficult when HLA alleles, especially DR and DQ, strongly co-occurred. Only TCR beta chains were sequenced in this cohort, and the absence of alpha or paired-chain data limited detectable features. In a later analysis, TCR association rates were found to vary across HLA loci, with the most associated TCRs seen for DRB1 alleles and the fewest for HLA-C alleles. Linkage disequilibrium might explain the correlated functional status among segregating V segments, but an unknown experimental factor could not be excluded. A later analysis found that most CMV-associated TCR beta chains appeared HLA-restricted, with HLA associations seemingly driven largely by CMV exposure. The earlier analysis of 587 of the donors excluded 15 to 20 rarely observed V segments, including chromosome 9 orphons, because counts were too low.

In total, roughly 670 healthy bone marrow donors made up the cohort. At the time of sampling, every cohort member was nominally healthy, though immune exposures that went unrecorded were likely present. The donor tested CMV seronegative, placing the donor among the 352 seronegative members of the cohort. Each donor provided a peripheral blood sample, and peripheral blood mononuclear cells were used for TCR beta sequencing. Genomic DNA extraction from the blood cell samples was performed with the Qiagen DNeasy Blood Extraction Kit. As regards this clone: The antigen it recognizes is unknown. One base away there is no much larger clone; base qualities are not given.

V is cut by 1 base and J by 7 bases, and the space between the germline ends is 10 bases. CDR1 and CDR2 are drawn from the germline V gene: MGHRA, YSYEKL. The cysteine opens and the phenylalanine closes a CDR3 of 14 amino acids. The only DNA kept is the CDR3, 42 bases in frame from the first base. To prepare the library, the immunoSEQ multiplex PCR assay was applied. For the multiplex PCR, a mixture combining 60 forward primers for TCR Vbeta segments and 13 reverse primers for TCR Jbeta segments was used. The CDR3 region of rearranged TCR beta genes was amplified from genomic DNA by a multiplex PCR assay. The amplified TCR beta libraries were sequenced on the Illumina HiSeq System as 87-base-pair reads. Turning to the authors' computational methods: A later analysis counted around 72 million unique TCR beta chains across the 666 repertoires, and around 9.9 million of these chains were shared by at least two donors. Raw reads were error-corrected and collapsed into unique sequences by a nearest-neighbor algorithm in which closely related sequences were merged to remove PCR and sequencing errors. Alignment of CDR3 sequences to IMGT reference sequences was used to assign V, D and J gene segments. Each retained sequence needed at least a six-nucleotide match to both a V gene segment and a J gene segment. Rearrangements were classified as productive when the CDR3 lacked stop codons and remained in frame with V and J, and all other rearrangements were classified as non-productive. Following IMGT convention, CDR3 was defined as the stretch from the second conserved V-encoded cysteine up to the conserved J-encoded phenylalanine. Sequences without an unambiguous match to a single V gene segment were excluded from the earlier analysis of about 600 of the donors. An earlier analysis of fewer than 650 of the donors classified V segments as functional when productive rearrangements were above 56.7% and as segregating when the standard deviation between donors was above 5%. A statistical classification framework was developed to diagnose cytomegalovirus status using the catalog of TCR beta chain sequences. In a later analysis, TCR nucleotide sequences were compared against IMGT/GENE-DB human TR gene sequences so that V and J genes could be assigned. The TCRdist pipeline was used in a later analysis to assign CDR3 sequences and most-parsimonious VDJ recombination scenarios. In a later analysis, each TCR beta chain was defined by its CDR3 amino acid sequence together with its V-gene family, and reads lacking a unique V-gene family were excluded. To address suspected cross-contamination and a sequencing artifact, a later analysis removed roughly 640 highly shared, low-generation-probability nucleotide sequences. In a later analysis, a clonal expansion index was calculated for each public chain from normalized within-repertoire ranks of inferred template counts. A later analysis computed generation probabilities with a VDJ recombination model fitted to out-of-frame rearrangements, and checked the results against IGoR. In a later analysis, TCR-TCR, TCR-HLA and TCR-CMV co-occurrence was scored with hypergeometric tests, and a repertoire-size bias correction was applied to TCR pairs. In a later analysis, false discovery rates were estimated by permuting HLA or CMV assignments 20 times. In a later analysis, co-occurring TCRs were grouped using DBSCAN, with TCRdist sequence similarity added in when clustering inside HLA-allele-positive subsets. Repertoires with fewer than 30,000 or more than 120,000 public chains were left out of co-occurrence clustering, as were about 5 repertoires with anomalous nucleotide sharing. In TCRdb, the immuneACCESS table is reduced to in-frame sequences with V and J assigned. These tables do not hold every clone; where another copy was compared, an unresolved V gene accounts for under half, and the others remain unexplained. The V and J calls and clone size were taken over from that table, and D and trimming were inferred from the DNA. Counted in this sample were 200,000 to 250,000 clones; 65% to 85% of them appeared once. More than 0.6% of the sample is in the top ten clones.

This receptor chain uses TRBV4-1 and TRBJ2-2; the best D guess is TRBD2, with 7 bases matching. This sequence was found in a boy aged 2 to 10 in good health and CMV-seronegative. Input material: PBMCs. The DNA sequence is TGCGCCAGCAGCCAAGTTAGGGGGGGCGGGGAGCTGTTTTTT. Its translation is CASSQVRGGGELFF.